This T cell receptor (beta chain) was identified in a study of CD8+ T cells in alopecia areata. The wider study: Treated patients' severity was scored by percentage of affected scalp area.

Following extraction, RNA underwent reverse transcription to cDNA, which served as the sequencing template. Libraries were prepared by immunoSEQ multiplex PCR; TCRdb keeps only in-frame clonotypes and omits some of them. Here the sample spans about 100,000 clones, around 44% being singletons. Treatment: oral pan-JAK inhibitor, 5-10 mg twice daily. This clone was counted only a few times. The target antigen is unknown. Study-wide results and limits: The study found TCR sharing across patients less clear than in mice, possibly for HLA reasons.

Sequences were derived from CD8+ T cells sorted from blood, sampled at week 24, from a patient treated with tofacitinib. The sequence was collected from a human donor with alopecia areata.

The CDR3 coding sequence is TGCGCCAGCAGCCCCCATGTGACGATTGACATTAATGAGCAGTTCTTC. This encodes CASSPHVTIDINEQFF. The chain employs TRBV5-1 and TRBJ2-1, with D hard to call. Germline lookup yields CDR1 SGHRS and CDR2 YFSETQ. V was cut by 4 bases and J by 7 bases, with 21 bases left in between. The CDR3 has 16 amino acids.